The rows below give T cell receptor beta chains drawn from one sample of a study of blood T cell repertoires in COVID-19. This table comes from immunoSEQ multiplex PCR, and its TCRdb copy is limited to in-frame clones, with some not included. This sample has some 300,000 clones; roughly 90% occur once, and the top ten carry 3.9%. What was sequenced was PBMCs or T cells enriched from blood (not recorded which). The receptors derive from a woman aged 30 to 39 who had been exposed to COVID-19. CDR3s include the opening cysteine and the closing phenylalanine or tryptophan. D genes are given only for firm matches. Size is stated for part of the rows, as once, few or many counts, or as a class when the clone is expanded.

>few|TRBV7-9|TRBJ1-2|-
TGTGCCAGCAGCCCCCAGGGTGCTCTATACACCTTC
CASSPQGALYTF
>-|TRBV6-5|TRBJ1-2|-
TGTGCCAGCAGCTTCGACGGGGTTGTCGGCTACACCTTC
CASSFDGVVGYTF
>-|TRBV2|TRBJ2-5|-
TGTGCCAGCAGTGAAGGCAGGGGTCAAGAGACCCAGTACTTC
CASSEGRGQETQYF
>-|TRBV5-4|TRBJ2-1|-
TGTGCCAGCAGCTTTTCTAGCTCCTACAATGAGCAGTTCTTC
CASSFSSSYNEQFF
>-|TRBV18|TRBJ1-4|-
TGTGCCAGCTCAGGCGGCAGGGGTAACGAAAAACTGTTTTTT
CASSGGRGNEKLFF
>-|TRBV28|TRBJ1-2|-
TGTGCCAGCACCTTGACAGACTATGGCTACACCTTC
CASTLTDYGYTF
>-|TRBV5-1|TRBJ1-6|-
TGCGCCAGCAGCTTGGTACCCTACGAGAGAGGATCCTATAATTCACCCCTCCACTTT
CASSLVPYERGSYNSPLHF
>-|TRBV4-2|TRBJ2-5|TRBD2
TGTGCCAGCAGCCAATACTACGGGGGGAACCAAGAGACCCAGTACTTC
CASSQYYGGNQETQYF
>-|TRBV19|TRBJ2-3|TRBD2
TGTGCCAGTGCCGATGAGGCTAGCGGGGGCCTCACAGATACGCAGTATTTT
CASADEASGGLTDTQYF
>-|TRBV19|TRBJ1-2|TRBD1
TGTGCCTCCCGGACAGGGCGGGCCTATGGCTACACCTTC
CASRTGRAYGYTF
>-|TRBV28|TRBJ1-2|-
TGTGCCAGCAGCTCGGGAGGGGTCGGCTACACCTTC
CASSSGGVGYTF
>-|TRBV6-6|TRBJ2-1|-
TGTGCCAGCAGTACCCGGACACCCTCCTACAATGAGCAGTTCTTC
CASSTRTPSYNEQFF
>-|TRBV2|TRBJ1-2|-
TGTGCCAGTGACAAGGAAGGGAGAGGCTACACCTTC
CASDKEGRGYTF
>-|TRBV9|TRBJ1-2|TRBD1
TGTGCCAGCAGCGTACAGGGGGATAATGGCTACACCTTC
CASSVQGDNGYTF
>-|TRBV9|TRBJ1-2|-
TGTGCCAGCAGCCCGGCTGACAGAGTGGGTGGCTACACCTTC
CASSPADRVGGYTF
>-|TRBV14|TRBJ1-1|-
TGTGCCAGCAGCCAAGAAGGGAGCGCCCAAGCGAGGACTGAAGCTTTCTTT
CASSQEGSAQARTEAFF
>-|TRBV9|TRBJ2-5|-
TGTGCCAGCAGCGTATGGGGGGATCCCCTCCAAGAGACCCAGTACTTC
CASSVWGDPLQETQYF
>few|TRBV5-1|TRBJ2-2|-
TGCGCCAGCAGCTTGGGTGGGAGACCGAACACCGGGGAGCTGTTTTTT
CASSLGGRPNTGELFF
>-|TRBV19|TRBJ1-4|-
TGTGCCAGTGTTAGGCGGACACGGAGTAATGAAAAACTGTTTTTT
CASVRRTRSNEKLFF
>once|TRBV6-5|TRBJ2-7|-
TGTGCCAGCAGTTATCGACCGGGCGAGCAGTACTTC
CASSYRPGEQYF
>once|TRBV24-1|TRBJ1-2|TRBD1
TGTGCCACCAGTGAACATAAGGGCAGGGGGACCTATGGCTACACCTTC
CATSEHKGRGTYGYTF
>-|TRBV19|TRBJ2-5|-
TGTGCCAGTAAGGGAGACTCCCAAGAGACCCAGTACTTC
CASKGDSQETQYF
>-|TRBV6-4|TRBJ2-3|-
TGTGCCAGCAGTGAGGCCGGGGTGGAAGGTACGCAGTATTTT
CASSEAGVEGTQYF
>-|TRBV12-5|TRBJ2-1|TRBD1
TGTGCTAGTGGGCCGGGACAGGGGTACAATGAGCAGTTCTTC
CASGPGQGYNEQFF
>-|TRBV5-6|TRBJ2-1|TRBD2
TGTGCCAGCAGCACCCCGGGGGGAAGTGAGCAGTTCTTC
CASSTPGGSEQFF
>-|TRBV5-1|TRBJ2-3|TRBD2
TGCGCCAGCAGCTTGGGAGCGGGGGGGCAGGATACGCAGTATTTT
CASSLGAGGQDTQYF
>once|TRBV7-9|TRBJ1-6|-
TGTGCCAGCAGCTTAGTACAGGGTGGACCACCCCTCCACTTT
CASSLVQGGPPLHF
>-|TRBV2|TRBJ2-3|-
TGTGCCAGCAGCGGACAGTCTGCTAGCACAGATACGCAGTATTTT
CASSGQSASTDTQYF